Each of the 18 T cell receptor beta chains below was sequenced from the same sample in a study of T cells in localized non-small cell lung cancer. TCRdb's table, derived via immunoSEQ multiplex PCR, lists solely in-frame clones and lacks some. Of tens of thousands of clones listed, 80% to 90% are singletons. The starting material was peripheral blood, obtained before any cancer treatment. The receptor source for this set is a female donor at least 60 years old with stage I lung adenocarcinoma.

The chain links TRBV10-3 to TRBJ2-2; a possible D gene is TRBD1 (6 bases). Trimming took off 4 bases at V and 4 bases at J, with 13 bases between the two ends. CDR3 length equals 15 residues. CDR1 and CDR2 from the germline V gene are ENHRY and SYGVKD. The CDR3 sequence is CAISGQAWGTGELFF. As DNA, the CDR3 is TGTGCCATCAGTGGACAGGCTTGGGGCACCGGGGAGCTGTTTTTT.

The chain recombines TRBV9 with TRBJ2-5; D is possibly TRBD2 (6 bases). The CDR3 extends over 13 amino acids. Germline V lookup: CDR1 SGDLS, CDR2 YYNGEE. Between the trimmed V and J ends, which lost 3 bases and 2 bases, there was a span of 8 bases. CDR3 sequence: CASSGGRQETQYF. In DNA form, the CDR3 reads TGTGCCAGCAGCGGGGGGAGGCAAGAGACCCAGTACTTC.

This chain joins TRBV7-9 and TRBJ2-7, with TRBD2 matching 10 bases. CDR1 SEHNR and CDR2 FQNEAQ come from the germline V gene (reference sequence). The length of the CDR3 is 15 residues. The V and J ends lost 1 base and 7 bases, in that order; junction bases with no gene match: 7. The CDR3 DNA is TGTGCCAGCAGCTTAGGAGCGGGGGGGCCAGGAGAGCAGTACTTC. Protein product: CASSLGAGGPGEQYF.

This chain connects TRBV5-1 to TRBJ2-5; D remains ambiguous. V lost 5 bases, J lost 1 base, and 6 bases lay in between. The CDR3 is 12 amino acids. CDR1 is SGHRS, CDR2 YFSETQ, per germline. The CDR3 DNA reads as TGCGCCAGCAGGGCCAGCCAAGAGACCCAGTACTTC. This encodes CASRASQETQYF. Full variable domain (rest looked up from reference TRBV5-1 and TRBJ2-5): KAGVTQTPRYLIKTRGQQVTLSCSPISGHRSVSWYQQTPGQGLQFLFEYFSETQRNKGNFPGRFSGRQFSNSRSEMNVSTLELGDSALYLCASRASQETQYFGPGTRLLVL.

This chain connects TRBV7-3 to TRBJ1-1; D perhaps matches TRBD1 (6 bases). The CDR3 is made up of 18 amino acids. CDR1 and CDR2 (germline): SGHTA, FQGTGA. V lost 1 base to trimming and J lost 0 bases, with 18 bases between them. CDR3 amino acids: CASSLKGGYSSMNTEAFF. Here the CDR3 DNA reads TGTGCCAGCAGCTTAAAAGGGGGGTACAGTTCGATGAACACTGAAGCTTTCTTT.

The chain uses TRBV10-2 and TRBJ2-7; TRBD1 aligns across 8 bases. The CDR3 consists of 14 residues. Germline trimming cut 6 bases from V and 2 bases from J; bases unmatched to any gene: 6. Germline lookup yields CDR1 WSHSY and CDR2 SAAADI. CDR3 residues: CASRTTTGAYEQYF. In DNA form, the CDR3 reads TGCGCCAGCAGGACTACGACAGGGGCCTACGAGCAGTACTTC.

The chain couples TRBV10-1 to TRBJ1-5, with 9 bases aligning to TRBD1. The trim removed 4 bases at V and 1 base at J, leaving 2 bases unmatched. Germline values: CDR1 WNHNN, CDR2 SYGVQD (reference sequence). The CDR3 sequence is 15 residues long. CDR3 sequence (DNA): TGCGCCAGCAGTGCGGGACAGGGCAGCAATCAGCCCCAGCATTTT. Translation gives CASSAGQGSNQPQHF.

The chain couples TRBV18 to TRBJ2-5; either TRBD1 or TRBD2 may supply D (5 bases each). The CDR3 extends over 12 amino acids. Germline-derived CDR1 and CDR2 are KGHSH and LQKENI. The germline V and J ends were trimmed by 2 bases and 7 bases, with 8 bases remaining between them. The CDR3 nucleotides read TGTGCCAGCTCACCAGCTGGGGGGACCCAGTACTTC. This gives the protein CASSPAGGTQYF.

The gene calls are TRBV7-9 and TRBJ2-7, with 7 bases matching TRBD1. This CDR3 has 15 residues. J lost 6 bases, V lost 2 bases, and 10 bases had no gene match. Germline values: CDR1 SEHNR, CDR2 FQNEAQ (reference sequence). The CDR3 bases are TGTGCCAGCAGCTTATGGCAGGGGGAATTAAGCGAGCAGTACTTC. It specifies CASSLWQGELSEQYF.

The rearrangement uses TRBV23-1 and TRBJ2-7; 12 bases map to TRBD1. TRBV23-1 qualifies as an ORF whose function is uncertain. The CDR3 has 18 amino acids. The ends lost 2 bases at V and 1 base at J; junction bases unmatched: 9. The DNA of the CDR3 is TGCGCCAGCAGTCAACCGCGGGACAGGGGGCCTCCTTCCTACGAGCAGTACTTC. Translating it yields CASSQPRDRGPPSYEQYF.

The gene calls are TRBV6-6 and TRBJ1-4; D is unresolved. CDR1 and CDR2 (germline): MNHNY, SVGAGI (reference sequence). Deletions cut 6 bases from V and 0 bases from J, with 5 bases between. The CDR3 is 13 residues long. CDR3 amino acids: CASRVATNEKLFF. The CDR3 nucleotides are TGTGCCAGCAGAGTCGCAACTAATGAAAAACTGTTTTTT.

The genes are TRBV15 and TRBJ2-7, with D possibly being TRBD1 (6 bases). The CDR3 is made up of 14 amino acids. Trimming took off 1 base at V and 7 bases at J, with 14 bases between the two ends. The V gene's germline CDR1 is LNHNV and CDR2 YYDKDF (reference sequence). CDR3 in DNA: TGTGCCACCAGCAGAGGACGACAGGTGGGGGAGCAGTACTTC. It translates to CATSRGRQVGEQYF.

The V and J genes are TRBV2 and TRBJ2-5; 9 bases align to TRBD1. This CDR3 has 14 amino acids. CDR1 and CDR2 from the germline V gene are SNHLY and FYNNEI. J was trimmed by 5 bases and V by 5 bases; bases with no gene match: 6. The CDR3 reads CASSRDRAGETQYF. The CDR3, as DNA: TGTGCCAGCAGTCGGGACAGGGCGGGGGAGACCCAGTACTTC.

The J gene is TRBJ2-1, the V gene TRBV9, with 8 bases lining up with TRBD1. CDR1 is SGDLS, CDR2 YYNGEE, per germline. V lost 4 bases, J lost 8 bases, and 11 bases stayed unmatched. The length of the CDR3 is 15 residues. The CDR3 DNA sequence: TGTGCCAGCAGCCCCGGAGGACAGGGATTGGATGAGCAGTTCTTC. Amino acids: CASSPGGQGLDEQFF.

This clone was seen once. This CDR3 is CASSQGTGATTDTQYF. The CDR3 coding sequence is TGTGCCAGCAGCCAAGGGACAGGGGCGACCACAGATACGCAGTATTTT. This rearrangement joins TRBV5-4 to TRBJ2-3; 10 bases match TRBD1. The ends lost 4 bases at V and 2 bases at J; junction bases unmatched: 7. From germline, CDR1 is SGHNT and CDR2 YYREEE (reference sequence). CDR3 length: 16 amino acids. Complete variable domain (other parts from reference TRBV5-4 and TRBJ2-3): ETGVTQSPTHLIKTRGQQVTLRCSSQSGHNTVSWYQQALGQGPQFIFQYYREEENGRGNFPPRFSGLQFPNYSSELNVNALELDDSALYLCASSQGTGATTDTQYFGPGTRLTVL.

V is TRBV7-6 and J is TRBJ2-2; D gene ambiguous. The CDR3 length is 15 residues. Germline V gene lookup returns CDR1 SGHVS and CDR2 FNYEAQ. Deletions cut 3 bases from V and 0 bases from J, with 8 bases between. CDR3 in amino acids: CASSFTDANTGELFF. The CDR3 nucleotides read TGTGCCAGCAGCTTTACAGACGCGAACACCGGGGAGCTGTTTTTT.

V usage is TRBV5-1 and J usage is TRBJ1-5; TRBD1 might be the D (6 bases). The CDR3 consists of 17 residues. Between the trimmed V and J ends, which lost 6 bases and 4 bases, there was a span of 23 bases. Germline CDR1 is SGHRS and CDR2 is YFSETQ. CDR3 amino acids: CASNTIRGLWDNQPQHF. CDR3 DNA: TGCGCCAGCAACACTATCCGGGGGCTATGGGATAATCAGCCCCAGCATTTT.

The rearrangement uses TRBV7-6 and TRBJ2-7; 7 positions match TRBD2. With V trimmed by 5 bases and J by 2 bases, 9 bases remained unmatched. The CDR3 loop spans 15 amino acids. Germline loops: CDR1 SGHVS, CDR2 FNYEAQ. CDR3 protein: CASSPEASGPYEQYF. In DNA, the CDR3 is TGTGCCAGCAGCCCTGAAGCTAGCGGACCCTACGAGCAGTACTTC.